Presented here are 32 T cell receptor beta chains from one specimen sequenced in a study of blood T cell repertoires in COVID-19. The assay was immunoSEQ multiplex PCR, and TCRdb's table has in-frame clones only and misses some. The repertoire holds 200,000 to 250,000 clones, with roughly four fifths as singletons. What was sequenced was peripheral blood. The receptors come from a woman older than 75 with COVID-19, enrolled during active disease.

The chain carries TRBV7-2 and TRBJ2-2; TRBD2 agrees at 15 bases. The CDR3 sequence is 18 residues long. Germline lookup yields CDR1 SGHTA and CDR2 FQGNSA. Trimming removed 4 bases from V and 5 bases from J; junction bases left unmatched: 8. CDR3 region: CASSWPGLAGGRTGELFF. In DNA form, the CDR3 reads TGTGCCAGCAGCTGGCCGGGACTAGCGGGAGGAAGGACCGGGGAGCTGTTTTTT.

The chain carries TRBV5-4 and TRBJ1-1; D is perhaps TRBD1 (6 bases). This CDR3 region has 13 residues. Germline CDR1 reads SGHNT; CDR2 reads YYREEE (reference sequence). V was trimmed by 4 bases and J by 4 bases, leaving 11 bases between them. The CDR3 is CASSKTGLTEAFF. CDR3 coding DNA: TGTGCCAGCAGCAAGACAGGTCTCACTGAAGCTTTCTTT.

J is TRBJ1-2 and V is TRBV6-5; D not resolved. Looked up from germline, CDR1 is MNHEY and CDR2 is SVGAGI. The germline V and J ends were trimmed by 3 bases and 8 bases, with 7 bases remaining between them. This CDR3 has 11 residues. The CDR3 here is CASSYGVGYTF. The CDR3 DNA is TGTGCCAGCAGTTATGGAGTCGGCTACACCTTC.

This sequence joins TRBV21-1 and TRBJ1-5; the table gives TRBD1 as D, unverified against the DNA. TRBV21-1 is deemed a pseudogene. This CDR3 has 15 amino acids. The DNA of the CDR3 is TGTGCCAGCACCGAGACAGGGTGTAGCAATCAGCCCCAGCATTTT. Amino acids: CASTETGCSNQPQHF.

V gene TRBV7-2 combines with J gene TRBJ2-1; 12 bases are shared with TRBD2. This CDR3 is built from 16 residues. The germline CDR1 and CDR2 sequences are SGHTA and FQGNSA. Trimming cost V 5 bases and J 4 bases; bases outside gene matches: 6. The CDR3 nucleotides read TGTGCCAGCAGCCCTAGACTAGCGGGAGCTTACAATGAGCAGTTCTTC. Protein product: CASSPRLAGAYNEQFF.

The chain couples TRBV6-1 to TRBJ2-2; D may be TRBD1 (5 bases). Deletions cut 4 bases from V and 1 base from J, with 16 bases between. This CDR3 has 17 residues. CDR1 is MNHNS and CDR2 is SASEGT in the germline V gene. The CDR3 DNA sequence: TGTGCCAGCAGTGTGCAGGGATCCTTGCAGAACACCGGGGAGCTGTTTTTT. This codes for CASSVQGSLQNTGELFF.

This clone was found once. This chain uses TRBV24-1 with TRBJ2-3; 14 bases agree with TRBD2. This CDR3 is built from 18 residues. The junction had 11 bases not matched to a gene; V was cut back by 4 bases and J by 6 bases. CDR1 is KGHDR and CDR2 is SFDVKD in the germline V gene. CDR3 nucleotide sequence: TGTGCCACCAGTGACCCCGGCGGGACTAGCGGGAGCTGGGATACGCAGTATTTT. This sequence encodes CATSDPGGTSGSWDTQYF.

To note about this clone: One end of the junction is discordant with germline, which a read error may explain. The genes are TRBV7-7 and TRBJ2-1; 9 bases align to TRBD1. The germline gives CDR1 SSHAT, CDR2 FNYEAQ (reference sequence). This CDR3 spans 15 amino acids. CDR3 loop: CASSLTGGSYNEQFF. CDR3 in DNA: TGTGCTAGCAGCCTGACAGGGGGCTCCTACAATGAGCAGTTCTTC.

This clone appeared many times. V gene TRBV7-2 combines with J gene TRBJ2-1; D is perhaps TRBD1 (8 bases). Trimming pared 2 bases from V and 6 bases from J, leaving 14 bases between. The germline V gene encodes CDR1 SGHTA and CDR2 FQGNSA. The CDR3 length is 15 residues. The CDR3 spells CASSLRTGRANEQFF. The CDR3 coding sequence is TGTGCCAGCAGCTTAAGGACAGGGAGGGCCAATGAGCAGTTCTTC.

The rearrangement links TRBV19 to TRBJ2-7; 7 bases are a match to TRBD2. The ends lost 11 bases at V and 4 bases at J; junction bases unmatched: 11. This CDR3 has 13 amino acids. The germline CDR1 and CDR2 sequences are LNHDA and SQIVND (reference sequence). CDR3 residues: CASSRGSTYEQYF. CDR3 bases: TGTGCCTCCTCGCGCGGGAGTACTTACGAGCAGTACTTC.

V is TRBV6-6 and J is TRBJ2-7; 9 bases align to TRBD1. The CDR3 loop spans 15 amino acids. Germline CDR1 MNHNY, CDR2 SVGAGI (reference sequence). J was trimmed by 4 bases and V by 2 bases; bases with no gene match: 6. CDR3 region: CASSYIATGGYEQYF. CDR3 in DNA: TGTGCCAGCAGTTACATCGCGACAGGGGGGTACGAGCAGTACTTC.

This chain uses TRBV10-1 with TRBJ2-3; 9 positions match TRBD1. CDR1 and CDR2 (germline): WNHNN, SYGVQD (reference sequence). V was pared by 2 bases and J by 6 bases, with 12 bases of the junction left unmatched. The CDR3 loop spans 17 amino acids. The CDR3 DNA is TGCGCCAGCAGTGAGGATAACAGGGGGCTACTTTCGGATACGCAGTATTTT. Translated: CASSEDNRGLLSDTQYF.

The chain carries TRBV9 and TRBJ2-1; TRBD1 aligns across 8 bases. The CDR3 has 18 amino acids. Losses at the gene ends were 1 base for V and 0 bases for J; bases not matched to a gene: 9. The V gene's germline CDR1 is SGDLS and CDR2 YYNGEE. The CDR3 DNA sequence: TGTGCCAGCAGCGTATCGGGCGGACAGGGTTTCTCCTACAATGAGCAGTTCTTC. Translated: CASSVSGGQGFSYNEQFF.

This clone was seen just once. The chain recombines TRBV4-2 with TRBJ1-3; D remains ambiguous. The CDR3 extends over 14 amino acids. Trimming pared 4 bases from V and 1 base from J, leaving 8 bases between. Germline CDR1 is LGHNA and CDR2 is YNFKEQ. Here the CDR3 reads CASSPTGSGNTIYF. CDR3 in DNA: TGTGCCAGCAGCCCCACGGGGTCTGGAAACACCATATATTTT.

This clone occurred a few times. The chain is built from TRBV11-2 and TRBJ1-2, with D possibly being TRBD1 (6 bases). V shed 5 bases and J shed 7 bases, with 17 bases lying between them. Germline V CDR1 and CDR2: SGHAT, FQNNGV. The CDR3 totals 14 residues. CDR3 region: CASSLRTGIRGYTF. As DNA, the CDR3 is TGTGCCAGCAGCCTCCGAACAGGGATCCGTGGCTACACCTTC.

This chain uses TRBV30 with TRBJ1-2, with 8 bases identical to TRBD1. V gave up 5 bases and J gave up 5 bases; unmatched junction bases: 7. The CDR3 extends over 13 amino acids. In germline, CDR1 is GTSNPN, CDR2 SVGIG (reference sequence). This CDR3 reads CAWAGQVGYGYTF. DNA for the CDR3: TGTGCCTGGGCGGGACAGGTTGGATATGGCTACACCTTC.

The chain couples TRBV3-1 (or the pseudogene TRBV3-2) to TRBJ1-4; D gene ambiguous. The CDR3 is 14 amino acids. The germline V gene encodes CDR1 LGHDT and CDR2 YNNKEL (reference sequence). Trimming pared 3 bases from V and 0 bases from J, leaving 5 bases between. The CDR3 protein is CASSQRATNEKLFF. The CDR3 coding sequence is TGTGCCAGCAGCCAGAGGGCAACTAATGAAAAACTGTTTTTT.

V and J are TRBV18 and TRBJ2-7; TRBD2 might be the D (6 bases). The CDR3 runs 15 residues. V was pared by 5 bases and J by 5 bases, with 19 bases between. In germline, CDR1 is KGHSH, CDR2 LQKENI. Here the CDR3 reads CASSGRTPPGNEQYF. The CDR3, as DNA: TGTGCCAGCTCAGGGAGGACACCCCCAGGGAACGAGCAGTACTTC.

This clone showed up just a few times. The J gene is TRBJ1-1, the V gene TRBV6-5; 7 nucleotides agree with TRBD1. Germline CDR1 and CDR2: MNHEY and SVGAGI. V gave up 9 bases and J gave up 2 bases; unmatched junction bases: 9. The CDR3 loop spans 14 amino acids. CDR3 amino acids: CASRRDSRNTEAFF. CDR3 sequence (DNA): TGTGCCAGTCGACGGGACAGCCGTAACACTGAAGCTTTCTTT.

The chain joins TRBV19 to TRBJ1-2; 9 bases are a match to TRBD1. CDR1 is LNHDA and CDR2 is SQIVND in the germline V gene (reference sequence). Trimming cost V 2 bases and J 6 bases; bases outside gene matches: 4. This CDR3 has 14 residues. The CDR3 DNA reads TGTGCCAGTAGTATAACAGGGGGCGACGATGGCTACACCTTC. Its protein is CASSITGGDDGYTF. Full variable domain (outside the CDR3, taken from reference TRBV19 and TRBJ1-2): DGGITQSPKYLFRKEGQNVTLSCEQNLNHDAMYWYRQDPGQGLRLIYYSQIVNDFQKGDIAEGYSVSREKKESFPLTVTSAQKNPTAFYLCASSITGGDDGYTFGSGTRLTVV.

This clone was observed a few times. The V gene is TRBV5-1, the J gene TRBJ1-5; D is uncertain. CDR1 and CDR2 (germline): SGHRS, YFSETQ. The CDR3 is 14 residues long. The V end was cut by 0 bases, the J end by 0 bases, with 4 bases between. The CDR3 DNA reads as TGCGCCAGCAGCTTGGACTTTAGCAATCAGCCCCAGCATTTT. This translates into CASSLDFSNQPQHF.

The rearrangement uses TRBV19 and TRBJ1-2; TRBD1 matches 9 bases. The length of the CDR3 is 15 residues. Unmatched junction bases numbered 8, after V lost 5 bases and J lost 4 bases. CDR1 and CDR2 from the germline V gene are LNHDA and SQIVND (reference sequence). CDR3 coding DNA: TGTGCCAGTAGTGTTGACAGGGGGTCGTCCTATGGCTACACCTTC. This gives the protein CASSVDRGSSYGYTF.

The J gene is TRBJ1-2, the V gene TRBV7-2; no firm D call. The V end lost 4 bases, the J end lost 2 bases, and 17 bases lay between the germline ends. Germline loops: CDR1 SGHTA, CDR2 FQGNSA. This CDR3 contains 16 residues. Written as DNA, the CDR3 is TGTGCCAGCAGCTCCCACCTAGGAGGGCGAAACTATGGCTACACCTTC. This encodes CASSSHLGGRNYGYTF.

This chain links TRBV18 with TRBJ2-6; D gene uncertain. V lost 9 bases to trimming and J lost 1 base, with 7 bases between them. Looked up from germline, CDR1 is KGHSH and CDR2 is LQKENI. The CDR3 totals 13 residues. The CDR3 nucleotides read TGTGCCAGTTCCTATTCTGGGGCCAACGTCCTGACTTTC. Translated: CASSYSGANVLTF. Full variable domain (missing parts from reference TRBV18 and TRBJ2-6): NAGVMQNPRHLVRRRGQEARLRCSPMKGHSHVYWYRQLPEEGLKFMVYLQKENIIDESGMPKERFSAEFPKEGPSILRIQQVVRGDSAAYFCASSYSGANVLTFGAGSRLTVL.

This chain joins TRBV11-2 and TRBJ1-1, with D maybe TRBD1 (5 bases). CDR1 SGHAT and CDR2 FQNNGV come from the germline V gene. This CDR3 is 14 amino acids long. V lost 3 bases, J lost 5 bases, and 13 bases lay in between. DNA of the CDR3: TGTGCCAGCAGCTTGACTGGGGCTGGTACTGAAGCTTTCTTT. Amino acid sequence: CASSLTGAGTEAFF.

The V and J genes are TRBV19 and TRBJ1-3; the D is unclear. The germline V and J ends were trimmed by 3 bases and 0 bases, with 15 bases remaining between them. Germline CDR1 is LNHDA and CDR2 is SQIVND (reference sequence). The length of the CDR3 is 17 residues. CDR3 sequence (DNA): TGTGCCAGTAGTATTTTGCTGACGGGATTCTCTGGAAACACCATATATTTT. Protein: CASSILLTGFSGNTIYF. Based on the CDR3 plus reference TRBV19 and TRBJ1-3, the full variable domain is DGGITQSPKYLFRKEGQNVTLSCEQNLNHDAMYWYRQDPGQGLRLIYYSQIVNDFQKGDIAEGYSVSREKKESFPLTVTSAQKNPTAFYLCASSILLTGFSGNTIYFGEGSWLTVV.

This sequence joins TRBV29-1 and TRBJ2-5; TRBD2 aligns across 7 bases. The CDR3 is made up of 14 amino acids. V gave up 4 bases and J gave up 2 bases; unmatched junction bases: 7. Per the germline V gene, CDR1 is SQVTM and CDR2 is ANQGSEA. CDR3 sequence reads: CSVVRASGQETQYF. The CDR3 DNA is TGCAGCGTTGTGAGAGCTAGCGGTCAAGAGACCCAGTACTTC.

CDR3 bases: TGTGCCAGCAGTTTCGCCGCTAGCGGGGCTGCCTACGAGCAGTACTTC. Translated: CASSFAASGAAYEQYF. This chain joins TRBV6-5 and TRBJ2-7; TRBD2 matches 9 bases. Per the germline V gene, CDR1 is MNHEY and CDR2 is SVGAGI. The CDR3 contains 16 residues. V trimming: 4 bases; J trimming: 2 bases; junction bases outside the gene matches: 9.

Details on this clone: This sequence may be a read error, since a much larger clone differs from it by one base. The J gene is TRBJ1-2, the V gene TRBV19, with D uncertain. CDR3 length equals 14 residues. Germline assignment: CDR1 LNHDA and CDR2 SQIVND (reference sequence). As DNA, the CDR3 is TGTGTCAGTAGTATAGATGGGCGTCCGTATGGCTACACCTTC. Its protein product is CVSSIDGRPYGYTF.

The chain employs TRBV12-3 or TRBV12-4 and TRBJ2-3; D unresolved. The CDR3 has 11 residues. V gave up 6 bases and J gave up 5 bases, with 6 bases separating them. The chain's CDR3 is CASSPRDTQYF. The CDR3 bases are TGTGCCAGCAGCCCGAGAGATACGCAGTATTTT.

V usage is TRBV6-5 and J usage is TRBJ2-7, with TRBD1 identical over 9 bases. The germline CDR1 and CDR2 sequences are MNHEY and SVGAGI. V shed 6 bases and J 13 bases; nucleotides not matched to a gene: 7. There are 11 residues in the CDR3. This CDR3 reads CASSPGTGYYF. The CDR3 DNA follows: TGTGCCAGCAGCCCCGGGACAGGGTATTACTTC.

This clone showed up just a few times. The J gene is TRBJ1-2, the V gene TRBV29-1; no reliable D call. The V gene's germline CDR1 is SQVTM and CDR2 ANQGSEA. CDR3 length: 10 amino acids. V was pared by 3 bases and J by 4 bases, with 3 bases between. The CDR3 here is CSVDSYGYTF. CDR3 DNA: TGCAGCGTTGACAGCTATGGCTACACCTTC.